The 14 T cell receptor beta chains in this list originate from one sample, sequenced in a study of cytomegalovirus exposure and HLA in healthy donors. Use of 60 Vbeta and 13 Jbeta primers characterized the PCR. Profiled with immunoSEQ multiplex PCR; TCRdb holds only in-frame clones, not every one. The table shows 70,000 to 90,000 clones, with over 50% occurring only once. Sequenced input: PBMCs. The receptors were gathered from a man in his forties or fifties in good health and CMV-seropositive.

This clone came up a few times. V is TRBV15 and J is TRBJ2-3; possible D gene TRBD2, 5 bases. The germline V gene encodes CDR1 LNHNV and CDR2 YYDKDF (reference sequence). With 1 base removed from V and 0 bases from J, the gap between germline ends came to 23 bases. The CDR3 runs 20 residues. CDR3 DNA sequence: TGTGCCACCAGCAGAGTCTTAACCCCAGTTCGAGGACTTAGCACAGATACGCAGTATTTT. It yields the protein CATSRVLTPVRGLSTDTQYF.

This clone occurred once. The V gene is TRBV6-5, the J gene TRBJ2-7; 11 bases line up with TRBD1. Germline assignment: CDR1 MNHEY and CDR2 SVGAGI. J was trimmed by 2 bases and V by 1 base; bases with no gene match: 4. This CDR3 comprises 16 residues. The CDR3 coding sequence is TGTGCCAGCAGTTACTTGGGACAGGGGGAGACCTACGAGCAGTACTTC. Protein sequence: CASSYLGQGETYEQYF.

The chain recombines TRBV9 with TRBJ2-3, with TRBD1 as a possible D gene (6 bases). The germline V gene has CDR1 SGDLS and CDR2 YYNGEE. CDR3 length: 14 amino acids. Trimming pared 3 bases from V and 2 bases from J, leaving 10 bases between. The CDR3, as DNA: TGTGCCAGCAGCGGAGGACAGCTCACAGATACGCAGTATTTT. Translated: CASSGGQLTDTQYF.

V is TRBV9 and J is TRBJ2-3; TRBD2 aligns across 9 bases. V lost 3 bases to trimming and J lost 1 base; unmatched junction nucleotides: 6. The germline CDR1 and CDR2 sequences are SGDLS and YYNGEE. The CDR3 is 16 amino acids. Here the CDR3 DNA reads TGTGCCAGCAGCGCCAGACTAGCGGACGGCACAGATACGCAGTATTTT. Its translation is CASSARLADGTDTQYF.

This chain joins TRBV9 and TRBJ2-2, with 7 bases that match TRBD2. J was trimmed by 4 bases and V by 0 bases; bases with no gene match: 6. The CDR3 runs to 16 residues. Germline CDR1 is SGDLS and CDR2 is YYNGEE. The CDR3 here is CASSVESLAVTGELFF. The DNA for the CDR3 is TGTGCCAGCAGCGTAGAGTCCCTAGCGGTCACCGGGGAGCTGTTTTTT.

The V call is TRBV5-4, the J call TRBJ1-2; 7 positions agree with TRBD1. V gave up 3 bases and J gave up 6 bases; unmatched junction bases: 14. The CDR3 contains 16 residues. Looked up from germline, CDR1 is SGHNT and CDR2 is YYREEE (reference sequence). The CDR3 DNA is TGTGCCAGCAGCTCTGGCCTTGGGCAGGGGGAAAATGGCTACACCTTC. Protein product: CASSSGLGQGENGYTF.

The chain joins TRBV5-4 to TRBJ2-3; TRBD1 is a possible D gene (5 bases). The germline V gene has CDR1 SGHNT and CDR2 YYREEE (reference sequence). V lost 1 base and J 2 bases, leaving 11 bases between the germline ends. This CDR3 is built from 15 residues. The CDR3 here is CASSLNAGPTDTQYF. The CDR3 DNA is TGTGCCAGCAGCTTGAATGCAGGGCCCACAGATACGCAGTATTTT.

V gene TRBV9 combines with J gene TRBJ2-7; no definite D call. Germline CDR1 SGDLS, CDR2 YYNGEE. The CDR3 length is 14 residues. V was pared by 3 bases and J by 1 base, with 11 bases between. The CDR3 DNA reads TGTGCCAGCAGCGCACGAATAACATCCTACGAGCAGTACTTC. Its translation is CASSARITSYEQYF.

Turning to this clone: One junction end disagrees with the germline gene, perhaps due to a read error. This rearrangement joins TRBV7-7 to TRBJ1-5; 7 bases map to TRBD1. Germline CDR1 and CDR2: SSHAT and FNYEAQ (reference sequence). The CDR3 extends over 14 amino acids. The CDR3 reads CASSPGTDNQPQHF. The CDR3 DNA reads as TGTGCTAGCAGCCCTGGGACAGACAATCAGCCCCAGCATTTT. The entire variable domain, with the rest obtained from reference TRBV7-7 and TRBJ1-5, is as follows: GAGVSQSPRYKVTKRGQDVTLRCDPISSHATLYWYQQALGQGPEFLTYFNYEAQPDKSGLPSDRFSAERPEGSISTLTIQRTEQRDSAMYRCASSPGTDNQPQHFGDGTRLSIL.

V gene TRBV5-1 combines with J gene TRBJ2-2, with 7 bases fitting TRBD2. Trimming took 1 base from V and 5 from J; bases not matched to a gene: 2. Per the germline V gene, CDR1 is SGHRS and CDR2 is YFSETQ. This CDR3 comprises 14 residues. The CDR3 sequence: CASSLTSETGELFF. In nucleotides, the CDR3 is TGCGCCAGCAGCTTGACTAGCGAAACCGGGGAGCTGTTTTTT.

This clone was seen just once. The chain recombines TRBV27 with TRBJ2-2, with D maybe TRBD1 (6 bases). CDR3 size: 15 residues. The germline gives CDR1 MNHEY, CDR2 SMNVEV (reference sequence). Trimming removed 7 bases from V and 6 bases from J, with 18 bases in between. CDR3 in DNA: TGTGCCAGCACCGCCTGGGACAAAAGAGCCGGGGAGCTGTTTTTT. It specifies CASTAWDKRAGELFF.

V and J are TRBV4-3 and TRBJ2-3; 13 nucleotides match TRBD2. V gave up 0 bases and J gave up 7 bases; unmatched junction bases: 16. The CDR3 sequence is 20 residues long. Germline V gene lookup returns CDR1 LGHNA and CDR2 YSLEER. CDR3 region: CASSQDGTSGAIGGGYTQYF. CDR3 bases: TGCGCCAGCAGCCAAGATGGGACTAGCGGGGCCATCGGCGGTGGGTATACGCAGTATTTT.

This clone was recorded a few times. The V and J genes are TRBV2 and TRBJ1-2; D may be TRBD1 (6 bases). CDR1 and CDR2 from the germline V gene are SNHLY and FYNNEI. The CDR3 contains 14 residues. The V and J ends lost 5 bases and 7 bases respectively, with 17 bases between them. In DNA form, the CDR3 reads TGTGCCAGCAGTCCCCTCGCCGACAGGATTGGCTACACCTTC. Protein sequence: CASSPLADRIGYTF.

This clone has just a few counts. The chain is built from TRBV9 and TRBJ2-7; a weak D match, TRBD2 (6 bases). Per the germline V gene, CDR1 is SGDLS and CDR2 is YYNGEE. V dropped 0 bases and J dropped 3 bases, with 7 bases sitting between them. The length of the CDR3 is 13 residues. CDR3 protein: CASSVGGNYEQYF. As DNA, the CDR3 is TGTGCCAGCAGCGTAGGCGGGAACTACGAGCAGTACTTC.